This T cell receptor (beta chain) was identified during a study of blood T cell repertoires in COVID-19. Sequenced by immunoSEQ multiplex PCR; TCRdb stores in-frame clones only, minus some. Here the sample spans 250,000 to 300,000 clones, about 88% being singletons. Germline V lookup: CDR1 SGHVS, CDR2 FQNEAQ. After removal of 3 bases from V and 5 bases from J, the junction contained 7 bases not matched to a gene. CDR3 length equals 16 residues. The sequence was collected from a young man with active or convalescent COVID-19. Sequenced sample: peripheral blood. This rearrangement joins TRBV7-8 to TRBJ2-1; 10 bases map to TRBD2. The CDR3 reads CASSFGSSGSHNEQFF. In DNA form, the CDR3 reads TGTGCCAGCAGCTTCGGGTCTAGCGGGAGCCACAATGAGCAGTTCTTC.